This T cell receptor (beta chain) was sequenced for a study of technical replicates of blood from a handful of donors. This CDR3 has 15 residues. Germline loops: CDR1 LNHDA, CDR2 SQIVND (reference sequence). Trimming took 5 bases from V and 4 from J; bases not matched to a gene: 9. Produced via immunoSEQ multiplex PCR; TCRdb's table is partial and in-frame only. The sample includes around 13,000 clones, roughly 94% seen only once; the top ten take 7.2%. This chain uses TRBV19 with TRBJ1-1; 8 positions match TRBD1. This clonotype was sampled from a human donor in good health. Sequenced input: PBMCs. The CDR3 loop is CASSLGQGGTTEAFF. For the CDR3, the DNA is TGTGCCAGTAGTTTAGGACAGGGTGGAACCACTGAAGCTTTCTTT.